A single sample is the source of the 18 T cell receptor beta chains below, sequenced in a study of T cells after yellow fever vaccination. One entry per CDR3 protein results from TCRdb running MiXCR on the 5' RACE reads. The sample carries roughly 50,000 distinct CDR3 sequences, about 7.9% recorded once. The sequencing here drew on CD8+ T cells sorted from PBMCs, taken less than 16 days after the first yellow fever vaccination. The origin of the receptors is a man between 18 and 35 years old who received the YFV17D yellow fever vaccine.

This clonotype was recorded many times. The CDR3 sequence is CASSGEGYEQYF. CDR3 coding DNA: TGTGCCAGCAGTGGGGAAGGCTACGAGCAGTACTTC. The gene calls are TRBV28 and TRBJ2-7; D unclear. V lost 5 bases and J lost 3, with 8 bases in between. The CDR3 is 12 residues long. Germline V gene sequence: CDR1 MDHEN, CDR2 SYDVKM.

There are many counts of this clonotype. The V gene is TRBV6-1, the J gene TRBJ2-5; possible D gene TRBD2, 6 bases. Germline loops: CDR1 MNHNS, CDR2 SASEGT. The V and J ends lost 5 bases and 2 bases respectively, with 21 bases between them. The CDR3 contains 17 residues. DNA for the CDR3: TGTGCCAGCAGTATAAATCCCCGCGGCGGGGATCAAGAGACCCAGTACTTC. Its translation: CASSINPRGGDQETQYF.

This rearrangement joins TRBV5-1 to TRBJ2-7, with D maybe TRBD1 (6 bases). The germline CDR1 and CDR2 sequences are SGHRS and YFSETQ. Trimming cost V 0 bases and J 3 bases, with 13 bases left between them. This CDR3 region has 15 residues. Here the CDR3 DNA reads TGCGCCAGCAGCTTGGAGACAGGAGATAGCTACGAGCAGTACTTC. Amino acid sequence: CASSLETGDSYEQYF.

This clonotype was observed at least ten times. The gene calls are TRBV6-5 and TRBJ2-1; D unclear. The CDR3 has 13 residues. Germline values: CDR1 MNHEY, CDR2 SVGAGI. Trimming took 0 bases from V and 8 from J, leaving 8 bases between them. CDR3: CASSYSSLDEQFF. The CDR3 bases are TGTGCCAGCAGTTACTCATCACTCGATGAGCAGTTCTTC.

In its sample, this clonotype was seen many times. The rearrangement links TRBV12-3 or TRBV12-4 to TRBJ2-2; D not certain. Trimming took off 2 bases at V and 4 bases at J, with 11 bases between the two ends. CDR3 length: 15 amino acids. CDR3 bases: TGTGCCAGCAGTTTATGGGCCGGGTTCACCGGGGAGCTGTTTTTT. Residues: CASSLWAGFTGELFF.

This clonotype showed up many times. The CDR3 spells CASSPTNTGGNEQFF. The CDR3, as DNA: TGTGCCAGCAGTCCCACAAACACAGGGGGCAATGAGCAGTTCTTC. The chain combines TRBV12-3 or TRBV12-4 with TRBJ2-1; TRBD1 aligns across 8 bases. The CDR3 totals 15 residues. V was clipped by 5 bases and J by 6 bases; unmatched bases: 9.

This clonotype was recorded at least ten times. The rearrangement links TRBV12-3 or TRBV12-4 to TRBJ2-3, with D uncertain. The CDR3 consists of 14 residues. V was cut by 5 bases and J by 0 bases, with 9 bases left in between. The DNA for the CDR3 is TGTGCCAGCAGTCGCCAGTCTAGCACAGATACGCAGTATTTT. Translation gives CASSRQSSTDTQYF.

About this clonotype itself: A read error is possible here, since a much larger clone lies one base away. V usage is TRBV28 and J usage is TRBJ2-3; no firm D call. The CDR3 is made up of 14 amino acids. Looked up from germline, CDR1 is MDHEN and CDR2 is SYDVKM. V was cut by 0 bases and J by 2 bases, with 6 bases left in between. CDR3 sequence (DNA): TGTGCCAGCAGTTTATGCGGAAACACAGATACGCAGTATTTT. Amino acid sequence: CASSLCGNTDTQYF.

This clonotype has a count of ten or more. The chain combines TRBV5-5 with TRBJ1-6; TRBD1 matches at 9 bases. The V and J ends lost 1 base and 7 bases, in that order; junction bases with no gene match: 6. CDR1 and CDR2 from the germline V gene are SGHKS and YYEKEE (reference sequence). The CDR3 is made up of 16 amino acids. Here the CDR3 DNA reads TGTGCCAGCAGCTTGCAGTCGACAGGGGGAAATTCACCCCTCCACTTT. Protein product: CASSLQSTGGNSPLHF.

In this sample, this clonotype turned up many times. The chain combines TRBV6-6 with TRBJ2-3, with D possibly TRBD2 on 5 matching bases. Germline CDR1 and CDR2: MNHNY and SVGAGI (reference sequence). CDR3 length equals 13 residues. The V and J ends lost 2 bases and 5 bases respectively, with 8 bases between them. The CDR3 here is CASSYPGEDTQYF. CDR3 nucleotide sequence: TGTGCCAGCAGTTACCCCGGGGAAGATACGCAGTATTTT.

This clonotype was seen repeatedly, ten times or more. V and J are TRBV2 and TRBJ2-1; TRBD2 matches at 11 bases. The J segment lost 6 bases and the V segment lost 3 bases, leaving 1 base of the junction unmatched. Germline V gene sequence: CDR1 SNHLY, CDR2 FYNNEI. The CDR3 runs 14 residues. CDR3 residues: CASSEGTSGNEQFF. In DNA form, the CDR3 reads TGTGCCAGCAGTGAGGGGACTAGCGGCAATGAGCAGTTCTTC.

This clonotype was counted many times. The V gene is TRBV4-3, the J gene TRBJ1-2, with D uncertain. Deletions cut 0 bases from V and 4 bases from J, with 18 bases between. Germline assignment: CDR1 LGHNA and CDR2 YSLEER. The CDR3 length is 17 residues. The CDR3 reads CASSQDPQEAGTYGYTF. The DNA of the CDR3 is TGCGCCAGCAGCCAAGACCCCCAGGAGGCCGGAACCTATGGCTACACCTTC.

This clonotype turned up a few times. J is TRBJ2-7 and V is TRBV11-2, with unresolved D. With 4 bases removed from V and 1 base from J, the gap between germline ends came to 5 bases. The CDR3 runs to 12 residues. The germline CDR1 and CDR2 sequences are SGHAT and FQNNGV. The chain's CDR3 is CASSSTSYEQYF. CDR3 nucleotide sequence: TGTGCCAGCAGCTCTACATCCTACGAGCAGTACTTC.

This clonotype has a count of ten or more. The chain carries TRBV12-3 or TRBV12-4 and TRBJ1-2, with D perhaps TRBD1 (5 bases). This CDR3 spans 13 amino acids. V was pared by 4 bases and J by 4 bases, with 10 bases between. This chain's CDR3 is CASSWGDGYGYTF. Here the CDR3 DNA reads TGTGCCAGCAGTTGGGGGGATGGCTATGGCTACACCTTC.

This clonotype was seen at least ten times. The V call is TRBV12-3 or TRBV12-4, the J call TRBJ2-2; 7 positions match TRBD1. The CDR3 spans 12 residues. V gave up 6 bases and J gave up 5 bases; unmatched junction bases: 0. The CDR3 is CASSRGTGELFF. DNA for the CDR3: TGTGCCAGCAGCAGGGGGACCGGGGAGCTGTTTTTT.

This clonotype has at least ten counts. The chain joins TRBV4-1 to TRBJ2-4, with 10 bases that match TRBD1. The CDR3 sequence is 13 residues long. J was trimmed by 4 bases and V by 10 bases; bases with no gene match: 4. Germline assignment: CDR1 MGHRA and CDR2 YSYEKL. The CDR3 sequence is CATKDRGKNIQYF. CDR3 in DNA: TGCGCCACCAAGGACAGGGGGAAAAACATTCAGTACTTC.

This clonotype was recorded many times. The genes are TRBV4-2 and TRBJ1-1; possibly TRBD1 for D (6 bases). The V end lost 0 bases, the J end lost 5 bases, and 16 bases lay between the germline ends. Looked up from germline, CDR1 is LGHNA and CDR2 is YNFKEQ. This CDR3 has 16 residues. The CDR3: CASSQEAVRGQTEAFF. The DNA of the CDR3 is TGTGCCAGCAGCCAAGAAGCGGTCAGGGGCCAAACTGAAGCTTTCTTT.

CDR3 DNA: TGTGCCAGCAGCCTCCCGGGACAGGGGGTATCGACAGATACGCAGTATTTT. Amino acids: CASSLPGQGVSTDTQYF. V usage is TRBV7-2 and J usage is TRBJ2-3; 11 bases map to TRBD1. The ends lost 5 bases at V and 3 bases at J; junction bases unmatched: 10. This CDR3 is built from 17 residues. Germline assignment: CDR1 SGHTA and CDR2 FQGNSA.